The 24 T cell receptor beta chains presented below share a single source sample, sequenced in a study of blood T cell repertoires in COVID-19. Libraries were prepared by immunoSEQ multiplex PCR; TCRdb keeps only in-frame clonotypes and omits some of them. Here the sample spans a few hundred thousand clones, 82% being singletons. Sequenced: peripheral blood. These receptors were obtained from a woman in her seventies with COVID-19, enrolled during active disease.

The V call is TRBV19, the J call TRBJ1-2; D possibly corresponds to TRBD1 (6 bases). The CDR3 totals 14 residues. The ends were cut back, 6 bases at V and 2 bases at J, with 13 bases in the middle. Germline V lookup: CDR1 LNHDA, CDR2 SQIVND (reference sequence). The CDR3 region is CASSVSGANYGYTF. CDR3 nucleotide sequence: TGTGCCAGTAGCGTCTCAGGGGCAAACTATGGCTACACCTTC.

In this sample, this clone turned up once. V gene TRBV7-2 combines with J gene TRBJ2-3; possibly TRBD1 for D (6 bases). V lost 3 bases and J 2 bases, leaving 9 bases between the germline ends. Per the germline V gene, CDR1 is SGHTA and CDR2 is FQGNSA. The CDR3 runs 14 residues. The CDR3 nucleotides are TGTGCCAGCAGCTTTGACAGGTTCACAGATACGCAGTATTTT. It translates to CASSFDRFTDTQYF.

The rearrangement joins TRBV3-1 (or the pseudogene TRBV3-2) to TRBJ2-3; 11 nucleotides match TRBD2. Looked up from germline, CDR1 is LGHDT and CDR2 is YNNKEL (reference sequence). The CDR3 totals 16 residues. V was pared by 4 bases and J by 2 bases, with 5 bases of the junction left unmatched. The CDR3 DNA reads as TGTGCCAGCAGCCGCAGACTAGCGGGGAACACAGATACGCAGTATTTT. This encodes CASSRRLAGNTDTQYF.

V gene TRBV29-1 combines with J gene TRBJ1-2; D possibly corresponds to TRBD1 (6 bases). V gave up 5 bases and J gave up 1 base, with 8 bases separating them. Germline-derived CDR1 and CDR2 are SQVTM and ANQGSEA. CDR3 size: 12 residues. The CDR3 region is CSVRTDNYGYTF. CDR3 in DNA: TGCAGCGTTCGGACAGATAACTATGGCTACACCTTC.

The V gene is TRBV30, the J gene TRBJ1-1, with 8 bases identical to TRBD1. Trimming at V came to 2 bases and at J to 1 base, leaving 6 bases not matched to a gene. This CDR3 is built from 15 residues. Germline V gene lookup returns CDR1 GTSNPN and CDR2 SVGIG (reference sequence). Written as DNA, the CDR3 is TGTGCCTGGAGTCCAGGGGGCGTATGGAACACTGAAGCTTTCTTT. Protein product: CAWSPGGVWNTEAFF.

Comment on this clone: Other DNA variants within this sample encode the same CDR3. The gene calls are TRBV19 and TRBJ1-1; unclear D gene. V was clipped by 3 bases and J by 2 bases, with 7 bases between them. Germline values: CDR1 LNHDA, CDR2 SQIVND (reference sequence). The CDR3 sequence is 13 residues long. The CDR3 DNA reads TGTGCCAGTAGTATCCGCGGTAACACTGAAGCTTTCTTT. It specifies CASSIRGNTEAFF.

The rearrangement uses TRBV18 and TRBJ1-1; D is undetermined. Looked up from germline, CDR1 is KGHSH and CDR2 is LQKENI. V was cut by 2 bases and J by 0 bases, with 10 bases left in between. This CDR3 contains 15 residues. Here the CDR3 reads CASSPGLIMNTEAFF. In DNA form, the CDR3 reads TGTGCCAGCTCACCAGGACTGATCATGAACACTGAAGCTTTCTTT.

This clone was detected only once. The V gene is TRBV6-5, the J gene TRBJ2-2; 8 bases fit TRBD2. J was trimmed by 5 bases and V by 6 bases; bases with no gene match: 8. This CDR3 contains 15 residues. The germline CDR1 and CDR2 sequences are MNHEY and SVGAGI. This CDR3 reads CASSLGTSGTGELFF. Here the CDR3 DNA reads TGTGCCAGCAGCCTCGGGACTAGTGGAACCGGGGAGCTGTTTTTT.

The CDR3 nucleotides are TGCGCCAGCAGCTTGGACGGGACTAGTGGCTATGAGCAGTTCTTC. The encoded protein is CASSLDGTSGYEQFF. V is TRBV5-1 and J is TRBJ2-1; TRBD2 agrees at 8 bases. Per the germline V gene, CDR1 is SGHRS and CDR2 is YFSETQ. V shed 0 bases and J 8 bases; nucleotides not matched to a gene: 7. This CDR3 comprises 15 residues. Variable domain in full (rest from reference TRBV5-1 and TRBJ2-1): KAGVTQTPRYLIKTRGQQVTLSCSPISGHRSVSWYQQTPGQGLQFLFEYFSETQRNKGNFPGRFSGRQFSNSRSEMNVSTLELGDSALYLCASSLDGTSGYEQFFGPGTRLTVL.

CDR3 in DNA: TGCAGTGCTATGCAGGGCACCGAGCAGTACTTC. Encoded protein: CSAMQGTEQYF. The J gene is TRBJ2-7, the V gene TRBV20-1; perhaps TRBD1 as D (5 bases). Germline CDR1 reads DFQATT; CDR2 reads SNEGSKA (reference sequence). This CDR3 contains 11 residues. V was shortened by 4 bases and J by 6 bases, with 10 bases between the two germline ends.

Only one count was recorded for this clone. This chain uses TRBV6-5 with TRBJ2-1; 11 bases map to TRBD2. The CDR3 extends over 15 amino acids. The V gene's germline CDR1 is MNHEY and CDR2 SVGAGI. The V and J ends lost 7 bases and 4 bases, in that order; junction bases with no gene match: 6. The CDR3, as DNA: TGTGCCAGCACTCGGACTAGCGGGCAATACAATGAGCAGTTCTTC. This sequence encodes CASTRTSGQYNEQFF.

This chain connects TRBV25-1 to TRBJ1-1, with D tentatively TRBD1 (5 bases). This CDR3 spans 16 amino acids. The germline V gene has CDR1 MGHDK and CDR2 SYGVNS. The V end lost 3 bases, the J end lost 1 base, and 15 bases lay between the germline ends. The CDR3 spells CASSDKQGNTNTEAFF. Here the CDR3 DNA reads TGTGCCAGCAGTGACAAGCAGGGAAACACGAACACTGAAGCTTTCTTT.

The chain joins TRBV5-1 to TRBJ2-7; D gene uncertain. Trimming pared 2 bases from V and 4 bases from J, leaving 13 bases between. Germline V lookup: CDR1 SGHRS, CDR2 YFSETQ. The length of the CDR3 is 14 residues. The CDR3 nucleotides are TGCGCCAGCAGCTTTGAAGATGCCAGTTACGAGCAGTACTTC. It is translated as CASSFEDASYEQYF.

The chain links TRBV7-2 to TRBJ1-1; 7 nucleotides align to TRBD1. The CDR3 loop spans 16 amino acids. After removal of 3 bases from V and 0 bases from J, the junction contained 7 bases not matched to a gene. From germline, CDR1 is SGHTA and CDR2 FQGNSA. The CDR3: CASSLRGGALNTEAFF. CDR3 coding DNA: TGTGCCAGCAGCTTGAGAGGGGGCGCCCTGAACACTGAAGCTTTCTTT.

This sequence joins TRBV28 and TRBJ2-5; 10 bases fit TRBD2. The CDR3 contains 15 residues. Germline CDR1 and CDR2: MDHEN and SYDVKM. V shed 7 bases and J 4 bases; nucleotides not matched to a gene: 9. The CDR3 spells CASNLAGVLGETQYF. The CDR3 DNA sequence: TGTGCCAGCAACCTAGCGGGAGTTTTGGGAGAGACCCAGTACTTC.

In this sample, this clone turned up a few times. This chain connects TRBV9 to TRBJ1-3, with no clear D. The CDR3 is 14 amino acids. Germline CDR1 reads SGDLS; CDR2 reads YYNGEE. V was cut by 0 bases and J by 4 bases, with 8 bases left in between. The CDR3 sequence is CASSVDARGNTIYF. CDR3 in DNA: TGTGCCAGCAGCGTAGATGCCAGAGGAAACACCATATATTTT.

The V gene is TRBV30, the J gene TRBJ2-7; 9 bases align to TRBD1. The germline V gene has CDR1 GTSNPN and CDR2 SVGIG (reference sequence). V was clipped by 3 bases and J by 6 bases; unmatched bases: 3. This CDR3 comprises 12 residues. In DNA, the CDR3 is TGTGCCTGGAGGCCGGACAGGGGCGAGCAGTACTTC. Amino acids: CAWRPDRGEQYF.

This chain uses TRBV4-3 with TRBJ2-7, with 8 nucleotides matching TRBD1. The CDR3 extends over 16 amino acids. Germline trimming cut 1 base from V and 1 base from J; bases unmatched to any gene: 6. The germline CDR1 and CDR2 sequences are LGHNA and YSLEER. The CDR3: CASSQARGQGSYEQYF. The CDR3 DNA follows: TGCGCCAGCAGCCAAGCTAGAGGACAGGGTTCCTACGAGCAGTACTTC.

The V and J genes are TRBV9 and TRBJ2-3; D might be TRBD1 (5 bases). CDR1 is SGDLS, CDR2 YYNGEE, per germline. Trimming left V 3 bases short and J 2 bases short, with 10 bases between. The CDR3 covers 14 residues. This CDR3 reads CASSDRSLTDTQYF. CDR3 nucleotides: TGTGCCAGCAGCGACAGGTCACTCACAGATACGCAGTATTTT.

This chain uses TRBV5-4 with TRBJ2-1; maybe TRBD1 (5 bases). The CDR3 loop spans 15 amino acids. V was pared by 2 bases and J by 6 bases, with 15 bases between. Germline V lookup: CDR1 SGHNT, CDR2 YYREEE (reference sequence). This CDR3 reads CASSFRRERGNEQFF. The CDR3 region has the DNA TGTGCCAGCAGCTTTAGAAGGGAAAGGGGCAATGAGCAGTTCTTC.

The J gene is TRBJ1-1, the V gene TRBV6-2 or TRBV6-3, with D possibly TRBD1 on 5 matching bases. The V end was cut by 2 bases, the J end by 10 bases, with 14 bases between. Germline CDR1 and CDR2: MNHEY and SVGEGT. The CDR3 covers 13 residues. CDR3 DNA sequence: TGTGCCAGCAGTTACGGGACGGCCGGGGGAGCTTTCTTT. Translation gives CASSYGTAGGAFF.

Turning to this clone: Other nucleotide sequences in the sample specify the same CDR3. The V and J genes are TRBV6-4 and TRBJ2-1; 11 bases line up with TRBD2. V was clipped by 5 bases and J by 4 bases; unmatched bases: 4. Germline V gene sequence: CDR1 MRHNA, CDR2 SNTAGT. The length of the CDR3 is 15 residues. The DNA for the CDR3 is TGTGCCAGCAGTCGTACTAGCGGGAGTTACAATGAGCAGTTCTTC. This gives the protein CASSRTSGSYNEQFF.

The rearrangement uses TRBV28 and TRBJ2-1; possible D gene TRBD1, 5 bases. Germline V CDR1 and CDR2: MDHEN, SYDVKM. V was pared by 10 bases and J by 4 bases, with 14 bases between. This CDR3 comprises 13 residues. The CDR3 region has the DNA TGTGCCACCCAGGAAGGGGCGTACAATGAGCAGTTCTTC. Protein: CATQEGAYNEQFF.

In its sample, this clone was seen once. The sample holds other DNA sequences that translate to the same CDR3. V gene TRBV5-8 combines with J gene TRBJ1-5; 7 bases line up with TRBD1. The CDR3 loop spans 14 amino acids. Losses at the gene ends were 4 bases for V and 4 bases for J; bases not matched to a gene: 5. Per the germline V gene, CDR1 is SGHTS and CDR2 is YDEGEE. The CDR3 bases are TGTGCCAGCAGCCGCGACAGGGCAAATCAGCCCCAGCATTTT. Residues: CASSRDRANQPQHF.